What follows are 5 T cell receptor beta chains derived from one specimen sequenced in a study of OX40 agonist ivuxolimab in advanced cancers. Sequenced by immunoSEQ multiplex PCR; TCRdb stores in-frame clones only, minus some. The sample shows approximately 35,000 clones, around 92% of them seen only once. The starting material was CD4+ or CD8+ T cells sorted from blood, obtained in a trial of the OX40 agonist ivuxolimab. The origin of the receptors is an adult with an advanced solid tumor such as melanoma, head and neck, liver or kidney cancer.

The chain has TRBV27 and TRBJ2-1, with TRBD1 matching over 7 bases. CDR3 length: 15 residues. Unmatched junction bases numbered 10, after V lost 2 bases and J lost 9 bases. Looked up from germline, CDR1 is MNHEY and CDR2 is SMNVEV (reference sequence). The CDR3 here is CASSLQQKSGGEQFF. Here the CDR3 DNA reads TGTGCCAGCAGTTTACAGCAGAAATCAGGGGGTGAGCAGTTCTTC.

V gene TRBV6-6 combines with J gene TRBJ2-1, with 9 bases matching TRBD2. Germline CDR1 MNHNY, CDR2 SVGAGI (reference sequence). This CDR3 region has 14 residues. V lost 5 bases and J lost 6; bases outside the gene matches: 5. For the CDR3, the DNA is TGTGCCAGCAGTCTTAGCGGGAGTTCCAATGAGCAGTTCTTC. This translates into CASSLSGSSNEQFF.

The rearrangement links TRBV6-6 to TRBJ2-7; perhaps TRBD2 as D (5 bases). Germline CDR1 reads MNHNY; CDR2 reads SVGAGI (reference sequence). CDR3 length: 12 residues. V was shortened by 7 bases and J by 2 bases, with 9 bases between the two germline ends. This CDR3 is CASTLGAYEQYF. CDR3 DNA sequence: TGTGCCAGCACCCTGGGAGCCTACGAGCAGTACTTC.

This rearrangement joins TRBV9 to TRBJ2-3, with TRBD1 matching 10 bases. Trimming at V came to 2 bases and at J to 1 base, leaving 10 bases not matched to a gene. CDR1 is SGDLS, CDR2 YYNGEE, per germline. The CDR3 is 18 amino acids. The CDR3 here is CASSVPSSGQGGTDTQYF. In DNA, the CDR3 is TGTGCCAGCAGCGTGCCTTCGTCTGGACAGGGGGGCACAGATACGCAGTATTTT. Together with reference TRBV9 and TRBJ2-3, the CDR3 gives the full variable domain: DSGVTQTPKHLITATGQRVTLRCSPRSGDLSVYWYQQSLDQGLQFLIQYYNGEERAKGNILERFSAQQFPDLHSELNLSSLELGDSALYFCASSVPSSGQGGTDTQYFGPGTRLTVL.

The V call is TRBV11-2, the J call TRBJ2-1; D might be TRBD2 (6 bases). Germline V gene data show CDR1 as SGHAT and CDR2 as FQNNGV. This CDR3 has 16 amino acids. V dropped 1 base and J dropped 0 bases, with 10 bases sitting between them. CDR3 coding DNA: TGTGCCAGCAGCTTAGTAGCGGAGCCCTCCTACAATGAGCAGTTCTTC. Residues: CASSLVAEPSYNEQFF.